This is a list of T cell receptor beta chains from one sample in a study of graft-versus-host responses after intestinal transplantation. Libraries were prepared by immunoSEQ multiplex PCR; TCRdb keeps only in-frame clonotypes and omits some of them. This table has over 65,000 clones, roughly 90% appearing once. Sequencing was performed on PBMCs, taken 98 days after intestinal transplantation. The receptors shown here come from a human patient who received an intestinal transplant, so some T cells may come from the graft donor. Both conserved end residues are part of each CDR3. The order of the fields is clone size, D gene, V gene, J gene, CDR3 DNA, CDR3 protein. The D gene is left open where the match is weak. Some rows have no size entry. The others give once, few or many, or a class for an expanded clone.

>.|.|TRBV9|TRBJ1-2
TGTGCCAGCAGCCGTAAACAGGTCATTAACTATGGCTACACCTTC
CASSRKQVINYGYTF
>.|.|TRBV6-5|TRBJ2-3
TGTGCCAGCCGGTTGTACAGCACAGATACGCAGTATTTT
CASRLYSTDTQYF
>.|.|TRBV27|TRBJ2-7
TGTGCCAGCAGTTTAACCGGGGAGCAGTACTTC
CASSLTGEQYF
>.|.|TRBV9|TRBJ1-1
TGTGCCAGCAGCGTAGAGCCGAACACTGAAGCTTTCTTT
CASSVEPNTEAFF
>.|.|TRBV5-1|TRBJ2-4
TGCGCCAGCAGCTTGGATGTTGTCAAAAACATTCAGTACTTC
CASSLDVVKNIQYF
>.|.|TRBV19|TRBJ1-4
TGTGCCAGTAGTATTAGTCCAGGGGCGTTTTCAACTAATGAAAAACTGTTTTTT
CASSISPGAFSTNEKLFF
>.|TRBD1|TRBV7-8|TRBJ1-3
TGTGCCAGCAGCTTACAAAGGGACAGCCGAGGAAACACCATATATTTT
CASSLQRDSRGNTIYF
>.|TRBD2|TRBV29-1|TRBJ2-2
TGCAGCGTTAAAAACAAGGGACTAGTAGTCACCGGGGAGCTGTTTTTT
CSVKNKGLVVTGELFF
>.|TRBD1|TRBV10-3|TRBJ1-2
TGTGCCATCAGTGAGTCGGGACAGGTCTGGGAGGGCTACACCTTC
CAISESGQVWEGYTF
>.|.|TRBV27|TRBJ2-4
TGTGCCACCTCGCTAGCCAAAAACATTCAGTACTTC
CATSLAKNIQYF
>.|.|TRBV6-5|TRBJ1-4
TGTGCCAGCAGTGCACAGGGTGAAAAACTGTTTTTT
CASSAQGEKLFF
>.|TRBD2|TRBV7-9|TRBJ2-5
TGTGCCAGCAGCTTACCCCCACTAGCGGGGGGGAGAGGCCAAGAGACCCAGTACTTC
CASSLPPLAGGRGQETQYF
>.|.|TRBV6-5|TRBJ1-5
TGTGCCAGCAGTCGGGACAACAATCAGCCCCAGCATTTT
CASSRDNNQPQHF
>.|.|TRBV11-2|TRBJ2-2
TGTGCCAGCAGCTTAGTGGGATATGGGGCGCGCCGGGAGCTGTTTTTT
CASSLVGYGARRELFF
>.|TRBD1|TRBV19|TRBJ1-6
TGTGCCAGTAGTCCGAGGGACAGAGCCAATTCACCCCTCCACTTT
CASSPRDRANSPLHF
>.|.|TRBV20-1|TRBJ2-7
TGCAGTGCCCGACTCGTCTACGAGCAGTACTTC
CSARLVYEQYF
>.|.|TRBV5-1|TRBJ1-1
TGCGCCAGCAGCTTGTTTCAGGGAAGGAACACTGAAGCTTTCTTT
CASSLFQGRNTEAFF
>.|TRBD2|TRBV30|TRBJ2-5
TGTGCCTGGAGTGTAGCGGGAGTGGAGACCCAGTACTTC
CAWSVAGVETQYF
>.|TRBD1|TRBV19|TRBJ1-5
TGTGCCAGTAGGGGGACAGGTGGGAACAATCAGCCCCAGCATTTT
CASRGTGGNNQPQHF
>.|.|TRBV29-1|TRBJ2-5
TGCAGCGTTTACAAGGAGACCCAGTACTTC
CSVYKETQYF
>once|.|TRBV28|TRBJ2-7
TGTGCCAGCAGTTTTAAGACAGGGAGGGACTCCTACGAGCAGTACTTC
CASSFKTGRDSYEQYF
>.|TRBD2|TRBV5-1|TRBJ2-1
TGCGCCAGCAGCTACGGACTAGCGGGGGGATGGAATGAGCAGTTCTTC
CASSYGLAGGWNEQFF
>.|TRBD1|TRBV18|TRBJ1-1
TGTGCCAGCTCACCGGGAGCCACAGGGGGCACTGAAGCTTTCTTT
CASSPGATGGTEAFF
>.|.|TRBV27|TRBJ2-6
TGTGCCAGCAGTTTATTTGCAGTCTCTGGGGCCAACGTCCTGACTTTC
CASSLFAVSGANVLTF
>.|TRBD2|TRBV6-4|TRBJ2-1
TGTGCCAGCAGTGACGGGACTAGCGGGAGCGATGAGCAGTTCTTC
CASSDGTSGSDEQFF
>.|TRBD2|TRBV6-5|TRBJ2-1
TGTGCCAGCAGCCCCGGGGGGTCCTACAATGAGCAGTTCTTC
CASSPGGSYNEQFF
>.|TRBD2|TRBV6-4|TRBJ2-1
TGTGCCAGCAGTGACTCGCGGGGGGGCAATGAGCAGTTCTTC
CASSDSRGGNEQFF
>.|TRBD2|TRBV5-4|TRBJ2-1
TGTGCCAGCAGCTTGGGGACTAGCGGGAGGACTCCAAGGAATGAGCAGTTCTTC
CASSLGTSGRTPRNEQFF
>.|TRBD1|TRBV6-5|TRBJ2-5
TGTGCCAGCAGTTACGCCGGGACAGGGGTCCAAGAGACCCAGTACTTC
CASSYAGTGVQETQYF
>once|TRBD2|TRBV6-5|TRBJ2-5
TGTGCCAGCAGTACAGGACTAGCGGGAGAAGAGACCCAGTACTTC
CASSTGLAGEETQYF
>.|.|TRBV2|TRBJ2-5
TGTGCCAGCAGTGAAGCGGGGGGGGCCGGGACCCAGTACTTC
CASSEAGGAGTQYF
>.|.|TRBV6-1|TRBJ2-7
TGTGCCAGCAGTGAAGCATCGGGACTTTCCTACGAGCAGTACTTC
CASSEASGLSYEQYF
>.|.|TRBV27|TRBJ2-2
TGTGCCAGCAGTTTATCAGTGGCCAGGGCTTTCACCGGGGAGCTGTTTTTT
CASSLSVARAFTGELFF
>once|TRBD1|TRBV2|TRBJ2-2
TGTGCCAGCAGTACGGACAGGGCAGGAACCGGGGAGCTGTTTTTT
CASSTDRAGTGELFF
>.|TRBD1|TRBV11-3|TRBJ2-7
TGTGCCAGCAGCGCGACGACAGGGCCCTTCTACGAGCAGTACTTC
CASSATTGPFYEQYF
>.|TRBD1|TRBV6-1|TRBJ2-7
TGTGCCAGCAGGATTCCGGGACAGGGTTCCTACGAGCAGTACTTC
CASRIPGQGSYEQYF
>.|.|TRBV6-5|TRBJ1-5
TGTGCCAGCAGTTTAGGGTACAATCAGCCCCAGCATTTT
CASSLGYNQPQHF
>.|.|TRBV5-5|TRBJ1-1
TGTGCCAGCAGCCCGGCCGGCGGGGGCTCGAACACTGAAGCTTTCTTT
CASSPAGGGSNTEAFF
>.|TRBD2|TRBV6-5|TRBJ2-5
TGTGCCAGCAAGCGGGGCCCGGGGGAGGAGACCCAGTACTTC
CASKRGPGEETQYF
>once|.|TRBV6-5|TRBJ2-1
TGTGCCAGCAGAGCTTACAATGAGCAGTTCTTC
CASRAYNEQFF
>once|TRBD1|TRBV28|TRBJ2-7
TGTGCCAGCAGCCCTACAGGGGAAGTCGAGCAGTACTTC
CASSPTGEVEQYF
>.|.|TRBV2|TRBJ2-5
TGTGCCAGCAGTGAATACCCCCGGGTAGCTCTACAAGAGACCCAGTACTTC
CASSEYPRVALQETQYF
>.|.|TRBV27|TRBJ2-7
TGTGCCAGCAGTTTAGGTTACACCTACGAGCAGTACTTC
CASSLGYTYEQYF
>few|.|TRBV4-1|TRBJ1-1
TGCGCCAGCAGCCAAGAATCGGGGAGGAGCACTGAAGCTTTCTTT
CASSQESGRSTEAFF
>.|.|TRBV29-1|TRBJ2-4
TGCAGCGTGAAAGGAATCGAAAACATTCAGTACTTC
CSVKGIENIQYF
>.|.|TRBV18|TRBJ2-7
TGTGCCAGCTCACCAGGCACTTCCTCCTACGAGCAGTACTTC
CASSPGTSSYEQYF
>.|.|TRBV5-4|TRBJ1-2
TGTGCCAGCAGCTTCGGGGGAGCTAACTATGGCTACACCTTC
CASSFGGANYGYTF
>.|TRBD1|TRBV27|TRBJ1-2
TGTGCCAGCAGTTCATACAATCCCGACAGGGCGGGGTATGGCTACACCTTC
CASSSYNPDRAGYGYTF